The 2 T cell receptor beta chains below all came from one sample that was sequenced in a study of shared clonotypes between healthy human individuals. Clones were read by immunoSEQ multiplex PCR, and TCRdb kept only the in-frame ones, dropping some. Of some 2.1 million clones listed, 95% were seen once; the top ten hold 0.1% to 0.15%. What was sequenced was naive CD4+ T cells sorted from blood. The subset: CD45RA+ positively selected. The receptor source for this set is a young man in good health.

On this clone: A much larger clonotype is one base distant, so this may be a read error. At the DNA level, this CDR3 is encoded by other sequences in the same sample as well. The gene calls are TRBV5-4 and TRBJ2-7; D is uncertain. V was clipped by 3 bases and J by 0 bases, with 4 bases between them. Per germline, CDR1 SGHNT and CDR2 YYREEE (reference sequence). CDR3 size: 12 residues. CDR3 loop: CASSSSSYEQYF. As DNA, the CDR3 is TGTGCCAGCAGCTCGAGCTCCTACGAGCAGTACTTC.

The sample holds many counts of this clone. V and J are TRBV10-2 and TRBJ2-7, with 10 bases lining up with TRBD1. The germline CDR1 and CDR2 sequences are WSHSY and SAAADI. The CDR3 is 13 amino acids. J gave up 1 base and V 10 bases, and 4 bases lay outside the gene matches. The CDR3: CATRQGASYEQYF. For the CDR3, the DNA is TGCGCCACCCGACAGGGGGCATCCTACGAGCAGTACTTC.